Shown below are 28 T cell receptor beta chains from a single sample sequenced in a study of blood T cell repertoires in COVID-19. TCRdb's table, derived via immunoSEQ multiplex PCR, lists solely in-frame clones and lacks some. This sample carries under 250,000 clones, around 88% of them seen once, and the ten largest clones take 8.6%. Sequencing was done on a sample of peripheral blood. The receptor source for this set is a middle-aged man with active or convalescent COVID-19.

The chain recombines TRBV15 with TRBJ2-7; tentatively, D is TRBD2 (5 bases). Germline values: CDR1 LNHNV, CDR2 YYDKDF (reference sequence). Trimming pared 3 bases from V and 0 bases from J, leaving 9 bases between. The length of the CDR3 is 14 residues. The DNA of the CDR3 is TGTGCCACCAGCAGCCGCCGGGGCTCCTACGAGCAGTACTTC. It specifies CATSSRRGSYEQYF.

The CDR3 sequence: CASSLGAIEGYTF. For the CDR3, the DNA is TGTGCCAGCAGCTTAGGGGCGATCGAAGGCTACACCTTC. This chain uses TRBV7-9 with TRBJ1-2; no definite D call. The CDR3 sequence is 13 residues long. The V gene's germline CDR1 is SEHNR and CDR2 FQNEAQ (reference sequence). Deletions cut 1 base from V and 8 bases from J, with 11 bases between.

This clone came up once. At one boundary the junction diverges from the germline segment, which might be a read error. V is TRBV7-7 and J is TRBJ2-5; 7 positions agree with TRBD2. This CDR3 has 15 residues. CDR1 and CDR2 from the germline V gene are SSHAT and FNYEAQ (reference sequence). CDR3: CASSYTLAAQETQYF. The DNA for the CDR3 is TGTGCTAGCAGCTATACCCTAGCGGCGCAAGAGACCCAGTACTTC.

The chain is built from TRBV21-1 and TRBJ2-7; the table names TRBD1, a call not compared with the DNA. TRBV21-1 is termed a pseudogene. This CDR3 region has 16 residues. CDR3 DNA: TGTGCCAGCAGCAAACGCCTTTGGGGCACCCCCTACGAGCAGTACTTC. Protein product: CASSKRLWGTPYEQYF.

The V call is TRBV28, the J call TRBJ2-7, with D possibly being TRBD2 (5 bases). The CDR3 has 14 residues. V was pared by 4 bases and J by 2 bases, with 12 bases between. Germline lookup yields CDR1 MDHEN and CDR2 SYDVKM. Here the CDR3 DNA reads TGTGCCAGCAGTTACCGGGAAAACCCCTACGAGCAGTACTTC. Its protein product is CASSYRENPYEQYF.

The chain couples TRBV9 to TRBJ2-7; D is uncertain. Between the trimmed V and J ends, which lost 1 base and 6 bases, there was a span of 5 bases. The CDR3 is 11 amino acids. Germline V gene sequence: CDR1 SGDLS, CDR2 YYNGEE. In nucleotides, the CDR3 is TGTGCCAGCAGCGTACGGGTCGAGCAGTACTTC. Protein: CASSVRVEQYF.

The chain combines TRBV9 with TRBJ2-2; no firm D call. Trimming removed 0 bases from V and 6 bases from J, with 6 bases in between. Germline assignment: CDR1 SGDLS and CDR2 YYNGEE. The CDR3 consists of 13 residues. The chain's CDR3 is CASSVGPSGELFF. The CDR3 DNA follows: TGTGCCAGCAGCGTAGGTCCGTCCGGGGAGCTGTTTTTT.

The chain joins TRBV9 to TRBJ2-7; the match to TRBD1 covers 8 bases. There are 15 residues in the CDR3. The ends lost 2 bases at V and 5 bases at J; junction bases unmatched: 9. The germline gives CDR1 SGDLS, CDR2 YYNGEE. CDR3 sequence reads: CASSVGGQGVDEQYF. The DNA for the CDR3 is TGTGCCAGCAGCGTGGGAGGACAGGGAGTTGACGAGCAGTACTTC.

The CDR3 reads CASIPPGGETQYF. DNA for the CDR3: TGTGCCAGCATCCCACCCGGGGGAGAGACCCAGTACTTC. The V call is TRBV12-3 or TRBV12-4, the J call TRBJ2-5, with D tentatively TRBD2 (6 bases). Trimming cost V 7 bases and J 4 bases, with 13 bases left between them. This CDR3 is 13 amino acids long.

The chain carries TRBV5-4 and TRBJ1-1, with 9 bases lining up with TRBD1. Germline trimming cut 3 bases from V and 3 bases from J; bases unmatched to any gene: 6. This CDR3 has 15 amino acids. CDR1 SGHNT and CDR2 YYREEE come from the germline V gene (reference sequence). CDR3 nucleotides: TGTGCCAGCAGCTCGCCGGGACAGGGACACACTGAAGCTTTCTTT. Residues: CASSSPGQGHTEAFF.

The chain combines TRBV11-3 with TRBJ2-7, with D possibly matching TRBD1 (7 bases). This CDR3 is 15 amino acids long. Germline CDR1 reads SGHNT; CDR2 reads YENEEA. Trimming left V 1 base short and J 5 bases short, with 15 bases between. The chain's CDR3 is CASSLVLTGRHEQYF. The CDR3 region has the DNA TGTGCCAGCAGCTTAGTTCTGACAGGGAGGCACGAGCAGTACTTC.

The rearrangement links TRBV2 to TRBJ1-4; D is possibly TRBD1 (6 bases). The V and J ends lost 8 bases and 7 bases respectively, with 14 bases between them. Germline V CDR1 and CDR2: SNHLY, FYNNEI. The CDR3 spans 13 residues. The CDR3 reads CASWGRVAEKLFF. The DNA for the CDR3 is TGTGCCAGCTGGGGGCGCGTGGCTGAAAAACTGTTTTTT.

This clone was seen just once. The V and J genes are TRBV19 and TRBJ2-7, with TRBD1 as a possible D gene (5 bases). Looked up from germline, CDR1 is LNHDA and CDR2 is SQIVND (reference sequence). CDR3 length equals 16 residues. Trimming took off 1 base at V and 0 bases at J, with 13 bases between the two ends. CDR3 DNA sequence: TGTGCCAGTAGTATAGGGCGACAGATCGCCTCCTACGAGCAGTACTTC. This sequence encodes CASSIGRQIASYEQYF.

The genes are TRBV7-9 and TRBJ2-1; maybe TRBD1 (6 bases). V was clipped by 4 bases and J by 2 bases, with 12 bases between them. From germline, CDR1 is SEHNR and CDR2 FQNEAQ (reference sequence). The CDR3 is 15 residues long. In nucleotides, the CDR3 is TGTGCCAGCAGCTCCGGACAGCTAGCCTACAATGAGCAGTTCTTC. This codes for CASSSGQLAYNEQFF.

This rearrangement joins TRBV6-6 to TRBJ2-2; TRBD1 might be the D (5 bases). Germline V gene data show CDR1 as MNHNY and CDR2 as SVGAGI (reference sequence). This CDR3 is built from 14 residues. Trimming removed 10 bases at V and 2 bases at J, with 14 bases between. The DNA of the CDR3 is TGTGCCACCCGGAAGGGGCAAAACACCGGGGAGCTGTTTTTT. Its translation: CATRKGQNTGELFF.

The chain is built from TRBV6-5 and TRBJ2-1, with D hard to call. Trimming removed 2 bases at V and 7 bases at J, with 18 bases between. In germline, CDR1 is MNHEY, CDR2 SVGAGI. The length of the CDR3 is 16 residues. Here the CDR3 reads CASSYEVSYKTNEQFF. The CDR3 DNA reads as TGTGCCAGCAGTTACGAGGTCAGCTACAAAACGAATGAGCAGTTCTTC.

The chain combines TRBV7-9 with TRBJ1-4; tentatively, D is TRBD1 (6 bases). This CDR3 has 12 residues. Germline V gene lookup returns CDR1 SEHNR and CDR2 FQNEAQ (reference sequence). Trimming pared 4 bases from V and 13 bases from J, leaving 13 bases between. This CDR3 reads CASSSRDIGLFF. The CDR3 coding sequence is TGTGCCAGCAGCTCCCGGGACATCGGACTGTTTTTT.

V is TRBV6-5 and J is TRBJ2-1; no reliable D call. Trimming left V 0 bases short and J 15 bases short, with 24 bases between. This CDR3 is built from 16 residues. Germline V gives CDR1 MNHEY, CDR2 SVGAGI. Here the CDR3 reads CASSYSLMNFLVSPFF. In DNA, the CDR3 is TGTGCCAGCAGTTACTCGCTTATGAACTTCTTAGTGAGTCCGTTCTTC.

The rearrangement joins TRBV6-5 to TRBJ2-1, with 11 bases matching TRBD1. V lost 6 bases to trimming and J lost 5 bases; unmatched junction nucleotides: 6. Germline assignment: CDR1 MNHEY and CDR2 SVGAGI. This CDR3 region has 15 residues. CDR3 DNA: TGTGCCAGCAGCCTTGGACAGGGGGCCCACAATGAGCAGTTCTTC. Translating it yields CASSLGQGAHNEQFF.

This chain joins TRBV14 and TRBJ1-1; D unresolved. V shed 4 bases and J shed 5 bases, with 11 bases lying between them. The CDR3 has 13 amino acids. The germline gives CDR1 SGHDN, CDR2 FVKESK. The CDR3 DNA follows: TGTGCCAGCAGCCTACTCGGGAGGACTGAAGCTTTCTTT. Translated, it gives CASSLLGRTEAFF. Together with reference TRBV14 and TRBJ1-1, the CDR3 gives the full variable domain: EAGVTQFPSHSVIEKGQTVTLRCDPISGHDNLYWYRRVMGKEIKFLLHFVKESKQDESGMPNNRFLAERTGGTYSTLKVQPAELEDSGVYFCASSLLGRTEAFFGQGTRLTVV.

Remarks on this clone: Other DNA sequences in the sample encode the same CDR3. The chain employs TRBV7-2 and TRBJ2-3, with D uncertain. CDR3 size: 14 residues. Germline loops: CDR1 SGHTA, CDR2 FQGNSA. Trimming cost V 3 bases and J 0 bases, with 7 bases left between them. The DNA for the CDR3 is TGTGCCAGCAGCTTTAGTACTAGCACAGATACGCAGTATTTT. Its translation is CASSFSTSTDTQYF.

The V gene is TRBV6-6, the J gene TRBJ2-3; maybe TRBD2 (6 bases). CDR3 length: 16 residues. The germline V and J ends were trimmed by 0 bases and 3 bases, with 13 bases remaining between them. Germline-derived CDR1 and CDR2 are MNHNY and SVGAGI (reference sequence). The CDR3 DNA follows: TGTGCCAGCAGTTACTCCCCGAGCGGGTCAACAGATACGCAGTATTTT. Protein sequence: CASSYSPSGSTDTQYF.

The V and J genes are TRBV13 and TRBJ1-5, with TRBD1 matching 7 bases. The CDR3 has 13 residues. The germline CDR1 and CDR2 sequences are PRHDT and FYEKMQ (reference sequence). The V segment lost 8 bases and the J segment 1 base; nucleotides outside the gene matches: 2. CDR3 DNA: TGTGCCAGCTCAGGGGGGAGCAATCAGCCCCAGCATTTT. It yields the protein CASSGGSNQPQHF.

V is TRBV3-1 (or the pseudogene TRBV3-2) and J is TRBJ2-7, with unresolved D. This CDR3 spans 15 amino acids. The V gene lost 2 bases and the J gene lost 1 base, with 12 bases spanning the gap. The germline V gene has CDR1 LGHDT and CDR2 YNNKEL (reference sequence). CDR3 in amino acids: CASSQSLQDSYEQYF. CDR3 DNA sequence: TGTGCCAGCAGCCAAAGTCTTCAGGATTCCTACGAGCAGTACTTC.

The chain couples TRBV4-1 to TRBJ2-7; tentative D call: TRBD2 (6 bases). The ends were cut back, 2 bases at V and 1 base at J, with 18 bases in the middle. The CDR3 is 17 residues long. Germline CDR1 is MGHRA and CDR2 is YSYEKL. In nucleotides, the CDR3 is TGCGCCAGCAGCCAATCTTTTTACGTGGGGGGTTCCTACGAGCAGTACTTC. It translates to CASSQSFYVGGSYEQYF.

This chain joins TRBV3-1 (or the pseudogene TRBV3-2) and TRBJ2-7; TRBD1 matches at 9 bases. In germline, CDR1 is LGHDT, CDR2 YNNKEL (reference sequence). The CDR3 has 17 residues. V lost 4 bases to trimming and J lost 2 bases; unmatched junction nucleotides: 12. CDR3 coding DNA: TGTGCCAGCAGCCCCAGCCGGCCCGGACAGGGGCCCTACGAGCAGTACTTC. It encodes CASSPSRPGQGPYEQYF.

The chain combines TRBV11-2 with TRBJ1-6; D perhaps matches TRBD1 (5 bases). Germline V CDR1 and CDR2: SGHAT, FQNNGV. CDR3 length: 13 amino acids. V shed 7 bases and J shed 10 bases, with 14 bases lying between them. The CDR3 loop is CASNGGGYSPLHF. The CDR3 region has the DNA TGTGCCAGCAACGGGGGGGGTTACTCACCCCTCCACTTT.

The chain's CDR3 is CASRLDRALPGFF. CDR3 DNA: TGTGCCAGCAGACTGGACAGGGCCCTTCCTGGGTTCTTC. V is TRBV12-3 or TRBV12-4 and J is TRBJ2-1; 8 positions agree with TRBD1. V was pared by 6 bases and J by 15 bases, with 13 bases of the junction left unmatched. The CDR3 covers 13 residues.